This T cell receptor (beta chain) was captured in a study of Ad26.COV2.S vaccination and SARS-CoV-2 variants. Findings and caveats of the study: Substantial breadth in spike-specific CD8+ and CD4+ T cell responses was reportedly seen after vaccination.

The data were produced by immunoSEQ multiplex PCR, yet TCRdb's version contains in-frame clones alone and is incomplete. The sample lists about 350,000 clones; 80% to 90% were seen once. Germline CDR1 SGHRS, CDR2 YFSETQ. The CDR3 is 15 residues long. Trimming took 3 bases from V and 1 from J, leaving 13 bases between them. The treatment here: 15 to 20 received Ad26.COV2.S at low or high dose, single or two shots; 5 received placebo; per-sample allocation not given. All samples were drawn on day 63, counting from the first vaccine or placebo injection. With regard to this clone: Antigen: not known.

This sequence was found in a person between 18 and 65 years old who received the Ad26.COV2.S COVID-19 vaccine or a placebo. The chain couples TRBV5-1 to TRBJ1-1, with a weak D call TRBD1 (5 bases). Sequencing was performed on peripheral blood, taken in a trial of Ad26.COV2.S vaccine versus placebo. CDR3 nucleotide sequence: TGCGCCAGCAGCTCCTCGACAGTCAAGAACACTGAAGCTTTCTTT. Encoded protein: CASSSSTVKNTEAFF. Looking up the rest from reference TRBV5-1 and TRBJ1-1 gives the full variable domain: KAGVTQTPRYLIKTRGQQVTLSCSPISGHRSVSWYQQTPGQGLQFLFEYFSETQRNKGNFPGRFSGRQFSNSRSEMNVSTLELGDSALYLCASSSSTVKNTEAFFGQGTRLTVV.